This T cell receptor (beta chain) was sequenced in a study of CD8 T cells in ankylosing spondylitis. Study-wide results and caveats: Peripheral blood samples showed relatively rare disease-linked clones, and these clones were CD8+. It appeared that ankylosing spondylitis blood was characterized by a TCR beta motif of fewer than ten highly homologous variants.

Ten or more counts support this clonotype. Its antigen is unidentified. For TCR beta, libraries came from quantitative 5'-RACE with molecular barcodes. TCRdb analysed the 5' RACE reads with MiXCR anew, one entry per CDR3 protein. The sample holds roughly 180,000 distinct CDR3 sequences, roughly 11% seen once. CDR1 and CDR2 (germline): SQVTM, ANQGSEA. Trimming removed 3 bases at V and 5 bases at J, with 9 bases between. The CDR3 is 12 amino acids. Sequencing used blood, either unsorted or a sorted T cell fraction (not recorded which). The V and J genes are TRBV29-1 and TRBJ2-3; D may be TRBD1 (5 bases). The clonotype comes from a male donor with ankylosing spondylitis or in good health (not recorded which). The CDR3 sequence is CSVERTGDTQYF. As DNA, the CDR3 is TGCAGCGTTGAGCGTACAGGAGATACGCAGTATTTT.